The 18 T cell receptor beta chains below all came from one sample that was sequenced in a study of OX40 agonist ivuxolimab in advanced cancers. Method: immunoSEQ multiplex PCR; TCRdb's copy keeps in-frame clones and lacks some. The profile shows about 130,000 clones, roughly 92% of them singletons. Source: CD4+ or CD8+ T cells sorted from blood, taken in a trial of the OX40 agonist ivuxolimab. The receptors stem from an adult with an advanced solid tumor such as melanoma, head and neck, liver or kidney cancer.

The chain has TRBV12-2 and TRBJ2-1; the D call of TRBD2 is as the table states it, not checked on the DNA. TRBV12-2 is a pseudogene locus. The CDR3 extends over 20 amino acids. In nucleotides, the CDR3 is TGTGCAAGTCGCTTAAACCGGGGGGCGGACCCAGCTGGCCCGAACAATGAGCAGTTCTTC. Translating gives CASRLNRGADPAGPNNEQFF.

V usage is TRBV2 and J usage is TRBJ1-4, with D unresolved. Germline assignment: CDR1 SNHLY and CDR2 FYNNEI. The V end was cut by 10 bases, the J end by 4 bases, with 13 bases between. The CDR3 covers 13 residues. The CDR3 region is CATLGERNEKLFF. Here the CDR3 DNA reads TGTGCCACCCTAGGAGAGCGTAATGAAAAACTGTTTTTT.

J is TRBJ1-4 and V is TRBV30; no clear D. V was shortened by 0 bases and J by 4 bases, with 9 bases between the two germline ends. This CDR3 comprises 14 residues. CDR1 and CDR2 from the germline V gene are GTSNPN and SVGIG (reference sequence). The CDR3 spells CAWSVPQFNEKLFF. CDR3 DNA: TGTGCCTGGAGTGTACCACAGTTTAATGAAAAACTGTTTTTT.

This chain links TRBV5-1 with TRBJ1-2; D gene uncertain. V was clipped by 0 bases and J by 8 bases, with 11 bases between them. There are 13 residues in the CDR3. Per germline, CDR1 SGHRS and CDR2 YFSETQ. The CDR3 is CASSLEQWVGYTF. Here the CDR3 DNA reads TGCGCCAGCAGCTTGGAGCAGTGGGTGGGCTACACCTTC.

V is TRBV10-3 and J is TRBJ2-1; D not certain. CDR1 and CDR2 (germline): ENHRY, SYGVKD. Trimming removed 0 bases from V and 8 bases from J, with 11 bases in between. The CDR3 loop spans 14 amino acids. The CDR3 coding sequence is TGTGCCATCAGTGAGTCGGGTACTCACGATGAGCAGTTCTTC. It encodes CAISESGTHDEQFF.

As concerns this clone: Its ends do not fully match the called genes, so a read error is possible. The chain is built from TRBV18 and TRBJ2-2; TRBD1 matches at 7 bases. The CDR3 is made up of 16 amino acids. CDR1 and CDR2 from the germline V gene are KGHSH and LQKENI. The CDR3 nucleotides read TGTGCCAGCTCACCCAACACAGGGGAGAACGCCGGGGAGCTGTTTTTT. It translates to CASSPNTGENAGELFF.

The V gene is TRBV29-1, the J gene TRBJ1-2; 11 bases match TRBD1. Germline loops: CDR1 SQVTM, CDR2 ANQGSEA. Losses at the gene ends were 7 bases for V and 5 bases for J; bases not matched to a gene: 6. The CDR3 is made up of 13 amino acids. The CDR3 loop reads CSAGTGGRYGYTF. Here the CDR3 DNA reads TGCAGCGCCGGGACAGGGGGACGGTATGGCTACACCTTC.

V usage is TRBV19 and J usage is TRBJ1-1; 7 bases map to TRBD1. Germline CDR1 and CDR2: LNHDA and SQIVND (reference sequence). The CDR3 is 14 residues long. After removal of 7 bases from V and 1 base from J, the junction contained 6 bases not matched to a gene. Here the CDR3 DNA reads TGTGCCAGTACCGTGACAGGGACGAACACTGAAGCTTTCTTT. Protein: CASTVTGTNTEAFF.

The chain combines TRBV28 with TRBJ2-1, with D perhaps TRBD2 (6 bases). The CDR3 runs to 13 residues. The germline CDR1 and CDR2 sequences are MDHEN and SYDVKM. The germline V and J ends were trimmed by 11 bases and 8 bases, with 19 bases remaining between them. This chain's CDR3 is CAARDSVPHEQFF. The CDR3 DNA reads as TGTGCCGCCCGGGACTCCGTACCGCATGAGCAGTTCTTC.

This chain joins TRBV18 and TRBJ1-1; D remains unclear. The germline CDR1 and CDR2 sequences are KGHSH and LQKENI. This CDR3 region has 13 residues. V was pared by 4 bases and J by 1 base, with 7 bases between. The CDR3 bases are TGTGCCAGCTCACGGGTGGAGAACACTGAAGCTTTCTTT. Translating gives CASSRVENTEAFF.

The chain employs TRBV28 and TRBJ2-4, with a weak D call TRBD2 (7 bases). The CDR3 extends over 14 amino acids. V lost 10 bases to trimming and J lost 7 bases, with 20 bases between them. The germline V gene has CDR1 MDHEN and CDR2 SYDVKM. In DNA, the CDR3 is TGTGCCACCCAGCCGGGGGGCGCAAAGAACATTCAGTACTTC. This gives the protein CATQPGGAKNIQYF. The whole variable domain, filled in from reference TRBV28 and TRBJ2-4, reads DVKVTQSSRYLVKRTGEKVFLECVQDMDHENMFWYRQDPGLGLRLIYFSYDVKMKEKGDIPEGYSVSREKKERFSLILESASTNQTSMYLCATQPGGAKNIQYFGAGTRLSVL.

This chain links TRBV19 with TRBJ1-1, with D possibly matching TRBD1 (5 bases). Trimming shortened V by 5 bases and J by 5 bases, and 15 bases separated the two germline ends. The CDR3 extends over 14 amino acids. Germline V gene sequence: CDR1 LNHDA, CDR2 SQIVND (reference sequence). The CDR3 sequence is CASSVKSRGTEAFF. The DNA for the CDR3 is TGTGCCAGTAGTGTCAAGTCTCGGGGGACTGAAGCTTTCTTT.

The V gene is TRBV18, the J gene TRBJ1-1; TRBD1 is a possible D gene (5 bases). V dropped 3 bases and J dropped 4 bases, with 15 bases sitting between them. Germline CDR1 KGHSH, CDR2 LQKENI. The CDR3 covers 15 residues. CDR3 protein: CASSPLGGTGTEAFF. As DNA, the CDR3 is TGTGCCAGCTCACCTCTGGGTGGGACGGGCACTGAAGCTTTCTTT.

This clone was detected only once. The DNA of the CDR3 is TGTGCCAGCAGCCTGGTGGAGACCGCGCAAGCTTTCTTT. It is translated as CASSLVETAQAFF. This sequence joins TRBV5-6 and TRBJ1-1; D is unresolved. The germline gives CDR1 SGHDT, CDR2 YYEEEE. The CDR3 loop spans 13 amino acids. V lost 4 bases, J lost 9 bases, and 16 bases lay in between.

The J gene is TRBJ1-5, the V gene TRBV7-2; no firm D call. CDR3 length: 17 amino acids. Trimming left V 5 bases short and J 4 bases short, with 21 bases between. Germline V lookup: CDR1 SGHTA, CDR2 FQGNSA. The DNA for the CDR3 is TGTGCCAGCAGCCCAGCCGACGGACGGGCGGCAAATCAGCCCCAGCATTTT. It specifies CASSPADGRAANQPQHF.

A single count supports this clone. The chain combines TRBV5-6 with TRBJ2-3, with D possibly matching TRBD2 (6 bases). Germline lookup yields CDR1 SGHDT and CDR2 YYEEEE. The ends were cut back, 7 bases at V and 4 bases at J, with 16 bases in the middle. The CDR3 covers 14 residues. CDR3 sequence reads: CASQTSGVSDTQYF. The CDR3 coding sequence is TGTGCCAGCCAGACTTCGGGAGTGTCAGATACGCAGTATTTT.

The rearrangement joins TRBV6-6 to TRBJ1-2, with D unresolved. The V gene lost 6 bases and the J gene lost 8 bases, with 25 bases spanning the gap. The CDR3 consists of 16 residues. CDR1 and CDR2 (germline): MNHNY, SVGAGI (reference sequence). CDR3 amino acids: CASSPSPPGFSQGYTF. The CDR3 nucleotides are TGTGCCAGCAGCCCCTCCCCCCCGGGGTTCTCTCAAGGCTACACCTTC.

V and J are TRBV5-1 and TRBJ2-3; 8 bases are a match to TRBD2. This CDR3 region has 16 residues. CDR1 is SGHRS, CDR2 YFSETQ, per germline. Trimming at V came to 0 bases and at J to 1 base, leaving 4 bases not matched to a gene. The CDR3 loop is CASSLGLAGGTDTQYF. For the CDR3, the DNA is TGCGCCAGCAGCTTGGGGCTAGCGGGCGGCACAGATACGCAGTATTTT. Using reference TRBV5-1 and TRBJ2-3 for the parts outside the CDR3, the full variable domain is KAGVTQTPRYLIKTRGQQVTLSCSPISGHRSVSWYQQTPGQGLQFLFEYFSETQRNKGNFPGRFSGRQFSNSRSEMNVSTLELGDSALYLCASSLGLAGGTDTQYFGPGTRLTVL.